This passage covers 3 T cell receptor beta chains from one sample sequenced in a study of identical twins. TCRdb reanalysed the 5' RACE reads using MiXCR and keeps one entry per CDR3 protein. The sample consists of approximately 550,000 distinct CDR3 sequences, 20% to 25% of them appearing once. The same data also went into a second study, on yellow fever vaccine responses in identical twins.

Input material: CD4+ T cells sorted from blood. These receptors came from a woman between 18 and 29 years old in good health.

The V call is TRBV5-1, the J call TRBJ2-3; D remains unclear. The CDR3 extends over 13 amino acids. The germline V and J ends were trimmed by 5 bases and 6 bases, with 13 bases remaining between them. Per the germline V gene, CDR1 is SGHRS and CDR2 is YFSETQ. The CDR3 DNA is TGCGCCAGCAGACGCTCCTTTCATGATACGCAGTATTTT. This translates into CASRRSFHDTQYF.

The rearrangement links TRBV18 to TRBJ2-1; D may be TRBD1 (5 bases). CDR1 KGHSH and CDR2 LQKENI come from the germline V gene. Trimming pared 6 bases from V and 5 bases from J, leaving 17 bases between. This CDR3 spans 15 amino acids. CDR3 in DNA: TGTGCCAGCTCGTCTTGGGCGGACATCAACAATGAGCAGTTCTTC. Its translation: CASSSWADINNEQFF. Full variable domain (remainder filled in from reference TRBV18 and TRBJ2-1): NAGVMQNPRHLVRRRGQEARLRCSPMKGHSHVYWYRQLPEEGLKFMVYLQKENIIDESGMPKERFSAEFPKEGPSILRIQQVVRGDSAAYFCASSSWADINNEQFFGPGTRLTVL.

A few counts support this clonotype. J is TRBJ2-5 and V is TRBV5-1; 9 bases fit TRBD2. Germline CDR1 and CDR2: SGHRS and YFSETQ. Trimming cost V 4 bases and J 1 base; bases outside gene matches: 8. The CDR3 has 16 amino acids. In nucleotides, the CDR3 is TGCGCCAGCAGCAGGCTAGCGGGGAGCCTCCAAGAGACCCAGTACTTC. The encoded protein is CASSRLAGSLQETQYF.